Shown below are 10 T cell receptor beta chains from a single sample sequenced in a study of T cells in localized non-small cell lung cancer. Libraries were prepared by immunoSEQ multiplex PCR; TCRdb keeps only in-frame clonotypes and omits some of them. The data contain over 20,000 clones, more than 85% of them singletons. This sample comprised peripheral blood, obtained before any cancer treatment. Every receptor here comes from a man aged 35 to 70 with stage III squamous cell lung carcinoma.

This chain connects TRBV5-1 to TRBJ2-5, with D perhaps TRBD1 (5 bases). V was trimmed by 5 bases and J by 5 bases, leaving 13 bases between them. The CDR3 totals 13 residues. The V gene's germline CDR1 is SGHRS and CDR2 YFSETQ. The CDR3 DNA reads TGCGCCAGCAGTAAGGGGCGCGAGGAGACCCAGTACTTC. It specifies CASSKGREETQYF.

The chain has TRBV21-1 and TRBJ1-1; the D call TRBD1 from the table was never checked on the DNA. TRBV21-1 is classified as a pseudogene. The CDR3 has 20 amino acids. The CDR3 here is CASSQNGKVAYRMRNTEAFF. CDR3 in DNA: TGTGCCAGCAGCCAAAATGGAAAGGTTGCGTACAGGATGAGGAACACTGAAGCTTTCTTT.

The rearrangement uses TRBV6-5 and TRBJ2-7; 7 nucleotides line up with TRBD1. The length of the CDR3 is 14 residues. Trimming removed 2 bases from V and 1 base from J; junction bases left unmatched: 2. Per the germline V gene, CDR1 is MNHEY and CDR2 is SVGAGI. The CDR3 region is CASSYGRGSYEQYF. CDR3 in DNA: TGTGCCAGCAGTTACGGCAGGGGGTCCTACGAGCAGTACTTC.

The chain uses TRBV19 and TRBJ2-3; tentative D call: TRBD2 (6 bases). Germline lookup yields CDR1 LNHDA and CDR2 SQIVND (reference sequence). The CDR3 spans 16 residues. The V end lost 7 bases, the J end lost 2 bases, and 19 bases lay between the germline ends. The CDR3 sequence: CASTDRRREYTDTQYF. The CDR3 bases are TGTGCCAGTACCGATCGACGGAGGGAGTACACAGATACGCAGTATTTT.

V and J are TRBV5-1 and TRBJ2-7; 9 bases are a match to TRBD1. The CDR3 covers 14 residues. V shed 4 bases, J shed 6 bases, and the junction held 8 bases outside the gene matches. Germline values: CDR1 SGHRS, CDR2 YFSETQ. The CDR3 sequence is CASSKGQGKGEQYF. CDR3 coding DNA: TGCGCCAGCAGCAAAGGACAGGGGAAGGGCGAGCAGTACTTC.

V is TRBV2 and J is TRBJ1-5, with TRBD1 matching 10 bases. Germline CDR1 SNHLY, CDR2 FYNNEI. V dropped 7 bases and J dropped 2; count of bases not matched to a gene: 8. The CDR3 sequence is 16 residues long. The CDR3 nucleotides read TGTGCCAGCAACAGCATGGACAGGGGGGGCAATCAGCCCCAGCATTTT. It translates to CASNSMDRGGNQPQHF.

The J gene is TRBJ1-2, the V gene TRBV7-2; TRBD1 matches 8 bases. Germline lookup yields CDR1 SGHTA and CDR2 FQGNSA. Germline trimming cut 5 bases from V and 4 bases from J; bases unmatched to any gene: 6. The CDR3 covers 14 residues. The CDR3 reads CASSPTGEFYGYTF. Written as DNA, the CDR3 is TGTGCCAGCAGCCCGACAGGGGAGTTCTATGGCTACACCTTC.

The V gene is TRBV7-7, the J gene TRBJ2-1, with 10 positions matching TRBD1. Trimming at V came to 5 bases and at J to 9 bases, leaving 10 bases not matched to a gene. CDR3 size: 15 residues. From germline, CDR1 is SSHAT and CDR2 FNYEAQ (reference sequence). The CDR3 is CASSPRDRGIGEQFF. The CDR3 DNA reads TGTGCCAGCAGCCCTAGGGACAGGGGAATTGGTGAGCAGTTCTTC.

The gene calls are TRBV11-2 and TRBJ2-1; D unclear. Germline V CDR1 and CDR2: SGHAT, FQNNGV. V lost 4 bases and J lost 4, with 8 bases in between. The length of the CDR3 is 13 residues. CDR3 coding DNA: TGTGCCAGCAGCTCCACCCCGTACAATGAGCAGTTCTTC. Its protein product is CASSSTPYNEQFF.

The chain links TRBV30 to TRBJ1-1; no clear D gene. Germline V gives CDR1 GTSNPN, CDR2 SVGIG (reference sequence). V shed 0 bases and J shed 6 bases, with 14 bases lying between them. The CDR3 contains 14 residues. The CDR3 DNA reads as TGTGCCTGGAGTGTACGCTTAAGGTGGGCTGAAGCTTTCTTT. Translating gives CAWSVRLRWAEAFF.